This T cell receptor (beta chain) was recovered during a study of immune evolution from preneoplasia to lung adenocarcinoma. Study conclusions and caveats: Normal lung had highest clonality; later lesions appeared denser, more diverse.

TCRdb's table, derived via immunoSEQ multiplex PCR, lists solely in-frame clones and lacks some. The table records around 5,700 clones, approximately 78% of them present only once. V was clipped by 2 bases and J by 3 bases; unmatched bases: 2. Germline V gene sequence: CDR1 MNHEY, CDR2 SVGAGI. CDR3 length equals 15 residues. Worth noting for this clone: What it recognizes is unknown.

Between the mid-2010s and the late 2010s, patients underwent resection in Japan or China. Two lung cancer pathologists independently confirmed each histologic diagnosis. The chain couples TRBV6-5 to TRBJ2-1; 9 bases match TRBD1. Material: FFPE lung adenocarcinoma in situ tissue. The receptor was derived from a donor of 70 years or more with lung adenocarcinoma. CDR3 DNA sequence: TGTGCCAGCAGTTACAGGACAGGGGACTACAATGAGCAGTTCTTC. Translated, it gives CASSYRTGDYNEQFF.